This T cell receptor beta chain was recorded in a study of shared clonotypes between healthy human individuals (dated by TCRdb to the early 2020s). Study-wide context: The cohort comprised a couple of women and a few men aged 18 to 49 years. For each donor, CD4 naive and CD4 memory were each run on three plates, CD8 naive on two plates, and CD8 memory on one plate. To estimate repertoire size and how much clonotypes are shared between individuals, the study performed deep sequencing of blood TCR repertoires from 4 to 6 healthy adults. Libraries were prepared and TCR repertoires were sequenced by different laboratories using diverse techniques, in order to increase sequencing depth and limit assay-specific biases. Per donor, leukapheresis produced somewhere between about 0.94 and 9.5 billion PBMCs.

Study-wide findings and limitations: Clonotypes shared by all four sorted-subset donors showed higher generation probabilities than non-shared clonotypes. Sharing across four donors was observed for about 4.8% of naive CD4, over 3% of naive CD8, over 2% of memory CD4, and roughly 0.4% of memory CD8 clonotypes. Rarefaction of sorted-subset datasets indicated incomplete sequencing despite the large sequencing depth. Only blood was sampled, and tissue TCR repertoires likely differ from those in blood. Because the study included a small number of donors, the genetic and exposure-history diversity represented was limited. Based on pairwise subsampling, the degree of clonotype sharing among donors was expected to be affected by sequencing depth. Naive subsets generally had larger estimated clonotype richness than memory subsets.

The CDR3 goes from the cysteine to the phenylalanine over 12 residues. The sequence is cut down to CDR3 DNA, 36 bases in frame from base 1. The germline V gene encodes CDR1 SEHNR and CDR2 FQNEAQ (reference sequence). At the junction V is shortened by 10 bases and J by 4 bases, with 13 bases in between. Using the deep immunoSEQ assay, TCR CDR3 regions were amplified from genomic DNA by multiplex PCR. For each cell subset, the extracted genomic DNA was distributed evenly across all wells of several immunoSEQ 96-well plates, and each plate served as one replicate. For sorted subsets, around 0.2 ug of genomic DNA, equivalent to roughly 30,000 T cell genomes, went into each replicate PCR. Purified libraries were measured with a Qubit 3.0 fluorometer, size-checked on a Bioanalyzer 2100, and measured again with the KAPA Library Quantification kit. Every immunoSEQ 96-well plate was sequenced on a dedicated single-read 150-cycle Illumina NextSeq 550 flow cell. In the original analysis: Because only junctional sequences without quality scores were contained in the immunoSEQ output, filtering matching that applied to full-length reads could not be performed. To assign V/J genes and CDR3, sequences were annotated against IMGT germline references using PyIR, a Python wrapper for IgBLAST v1.9. Reads with weak V/J assignments (E-value above 1e-6), missing CDR3, stop codons, out-of-frame junctions, or ambiguous translated residues were removed. V3J clonotypes were defined by identical inferred V gene, J gene, and CDR3 amino acid sequence. To compute the percentage overlap between repertoires, the number of shared unique clonotypes was divided by the size of the smaller repertoire. Three approaches were used to assess repertoire richness: RTK rarefaction, the Chao1 estimator, and Recon v2.1 estimates of unobserved clonotypes. Generation probabilities were computed with OLGA for all TCRbeta clonotypes obtained by the gDNA method from four donors. The table comes from immuneACCESS by way of TCRdb, which keeps in-frame sequences with V and J called. Part of the clones is missing from these tables; in studies checked, under half for an unresolved V gene and the rest for unknown reasons. Clonal size and the V and J genes are those of that table, whereas D and trimming came from the DNA. For this sample there are 2 million to 2.5 million clones; approximately 96% appear just once. 0.1% to 0.15% of the sample is in the top ten clones.

The donors were healthy, HIV-negative adults who had no recently reported acute infections or vaccinations. Only Caucasian adults living in Nashville, Tennessee, USA were represented among the donors. CD4+ T cells were enriched through magnetic negative selection, after which naive cells were positively selected on CD45RA and the remaining negative fraction served as the memory subset. After blood collection by leukapheresis, PBMCs were isolated using Ficoll-Histopaque density gradient centrifugation and then cryopreserved in the vapor phase of liquid nitrogen. Analytical flow cytometry was used to check the purity and quantity of every magnetically sorted T cell population. Each sorted fraction had its genomic DNA isolated and then quantified by UV absorbance on a Nanodrop 2000c. This clone was seen once. Its recognized antigen is unknown. No base-level quality is on record; no much larger clone is a single base apart.

This TCR derives from a man between 18 and 29 years old in good health. Specimen: naive CD4+ T cells sorted from blood. The sample's cell subset or site label, in plain terms: CD45RA+ positively selected. This receptor chain uses TRBV7-9 and TRBJ1-1; matching of 5 bases hints at TRBD1 as the D gene. The CDR3 is CATRGTGTEAFF. The sequenced DNA is TGTGCCACCCGCGGGACCGGCACTGAAGCTTTCTTT.